These T cell receptor beta chains were read from a single sample in a study of T cells in Graves' hyperthyroidism and ophthalmopathy. TCRdb ran MiXCR on the multiplex PCR reads and lists one entry per CDR3 protein. Of about 560,000 distinct CDR3 sequences listed, approximately 15% are singletons. Sample: blood. These receptor sequences come from a woman aged 18-30 years with Graves' hyperthyroidism. Both conserved end residues are part of each CDR3. D genes are given only for firm matches.

TRBD2	TRBV6-1	TRBJ2-1	15	CASSRLAGMYDEQFF
TRBD1	TRBV10-3	TRBJ2-7	14	CAIAPGTGSYEQYF
TRBD2	TRBV20-1	TRBJ2-7	10	CSRGGSEQYF
NA	TRBV27	TRBJ1-5	16	CASSPGQRSSNQPQHF
TRBD2	TRBV5-5	TRBJ2-5	16	CASSLGLAGEFETQYF
NA	TRBV15	TRBJ1-3	12	CATSSRGNTIYF
TRBD1	TRBV28	TRBJ2-7	13	CASRDDRGYEQYF
NA	TRBV6-2/TRBV6-3	TRBJ1-5	15	CASRRPGRENQPQHF
TRBD1	TRBV4-1	TRBJ2-7	15	CASSQPDRDTYEQYF
NA	TRBV20-1	TRBJ2-1	13	CSARDLSENEQFF
NA	TRBV11-2	TRBJ1-1	15	CASSPDPLLNTEAFF
TRBD1	TRBV28	TRBJ2-1	17	CASSPLVRQGAYNEQFF
NA	TRBV11-3	TRBJ1-2	15	CASSLGPQGDYGYTF
NA	TRBV7-9	TRBJ2-7	13	CASSSKGSYEQCF
NA	TRBV4-3	TRBJ1-2	16	CASSQDWQGSNYGYTF